Below are 4 T cell receptor beta chains sequenced from a single sample in a study of blood T cell repertoires in COVID-19. Some clones are missing from TCRdb's copy, which holds only in-frame ones; the method was immunoSEQ multiplex PCR. The table has about 160,000 clones, about 83% seen once. Sequencing was done on a sample of peripheral blood. All receptors come from a woman at least 80 years old with acute or convalescent COVID-19.

The chain recombines TRBV4-1 with TRBJ2-2; D remains ambiguous. This CDR3 contains 14 residues. The germline V and J ends were trimmed by 1 base and 8 bases, with 11 bases remaining between them. Germline V CDR1 and CDR2: MGHRA, YSYEKL. CDR3 region: CASSQGYYAGELFF. The CDR3 DNA reads TGCGCCAGCAGCCAAGGCTACTACGCGGGGGAGCTGTTTTTT.

V usage is TRBV7-9 and J usage is TRBJ1-1, with D possibly TRBD1 on 5 matching bases. The CDR3 spans 13 residues. Trimming took 8 bases from V and 3 from J, leaving 13 bases between them. The germline V gene encodes CDR1 SEHNR and CDR2 FQNEAQ (reference sequence). This chain's CDR3 is CASAIGAYTEAFF. CDR3 in DNA: TGTGCCAGCGCCATTGGGGCGTACACTGAAGCTTTCTTT.

The chain couples TRBV24-1 to TRBJ2-2; 9 nucleotides agree with TRBD1. V lost 8 bases, J lost 6 bases, and 6 bases stayed unmatched. The CDR3 length is 14 residues. Germline CDR1 is KGHDR and CDR2 is SFDVKD. This CDR3 reads CATMGTGPPGELFF. CDR3 coding DNA: TGTGCCACCATGGGGACAGGGCCCCCCGGGGAGCTGTTTTTT.

This clone came up once. This rearrangement joins TRBV28 to TRBJ2-7, with 8 bases matching TRBD1. The CDR3 length is 14 residues. Per germline, CDR1 MDHEN and CDR2 SYDVKM. The J segment lost 0 bases and the V segment lost 6 bases, leaving 4 bases of the junction unmatched. Here the CDR3 reads CASRVGQGSYEQYF. The CDR3, as DNA: TGTGCCAGCAGGGTTGGACAGGGCTCCTACGAGCAGTACTTC. Full variable domain (outside the CDR3, taken from reference TRBV28 and TRBJ2-7): DVKVTQSSRYLVKRTGEKVFLECVQDMDHENMFWYRQDPGLGLRLIYFSYDVKMKEKGDIPEGYSVSREKKERFSLILESASTNQTSMYLCASRVGQGSYEQYFGPGTRLTVT.